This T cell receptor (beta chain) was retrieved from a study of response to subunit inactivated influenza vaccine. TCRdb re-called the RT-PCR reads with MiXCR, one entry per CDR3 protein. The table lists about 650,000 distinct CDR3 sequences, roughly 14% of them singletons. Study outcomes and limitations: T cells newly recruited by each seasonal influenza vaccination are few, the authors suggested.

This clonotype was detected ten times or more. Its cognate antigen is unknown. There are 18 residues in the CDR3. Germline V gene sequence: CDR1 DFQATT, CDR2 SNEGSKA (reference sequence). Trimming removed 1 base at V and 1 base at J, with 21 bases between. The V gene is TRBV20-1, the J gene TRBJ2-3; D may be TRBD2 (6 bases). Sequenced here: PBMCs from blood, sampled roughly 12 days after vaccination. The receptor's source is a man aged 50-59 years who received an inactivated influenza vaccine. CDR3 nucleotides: TGCAGTGCTAGAGCCATGCCGGGACTCGGCGGGGGCACAGATACGCAGTATTTT. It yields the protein CSARAMPGLGGGTDTQYF.